The 17 T cell receptor beta chains given below trace back to one sample, sequenced in a study of blood T cell repertoires in COVID-19. TCRdb keeps only in-frame clones here, not all; method: immunoSEQ multiplex PCR. The sample contains about 50,000 clones, 87% of which appear only once. Source material: peripheral blood. The origin of the receptors is a woman older than 75 with COVID-19, enrolled during active disease.

This rearrangement joins TRBV29-1 to TRBJ2-1; D not certain. Trimming cost V 1 base and J 10 bases, with 11 bases left between them. The germline V gene has CDR1 SQVTM and CDR2 ANQGSEA. The CDR3 loop spans 12 amino acids. CDR3 loop: CSVEGQATEQFF. CDR3 bases: TGCAGCGTTGAAGGCCAAGCTACCGAGCAGTTCTTC.

There are a few counts of this clone. This rearrangement joins TRBV30 to TRBJ1-3, with D tentatively TRBD1 (5 bases). CDR1 and CDR2 from the germline V gene are GTSNPN and SVGIG (reference sequence). The CDR3 runs to 15 residues. V lost 3 bases and J 1 base, leaving 13 bases between the germline ends. CDR3 sequence (DNA): TGTGCCTGGAGGGGCAGGGCGGATTCTGGAAACACCATATATTTT. Translated: CAWRGRADSGNTIYF.

The chain carries TRBV7-9 and TRBJ2-1; 11 nucleotides line up with TRBD2. The germline V gene has CDR1 SEHNR and CDR2 FQNEAQ (reference sequence). CDR3 size: 16 residues. The J segment lost 5 bases and the V segment lost 5 bases, leaving 8 bases of the junction unmatched. The CDR3 nucleotides read TGTGCCAGCAGCACCCCTAGCGGGGGGTCCGACAATGAGCAGTTCTTC. Translating gives CASSTPSGGSDNEQFF.

This chain uses TRBV7-6 with TRBJ1-1, with 8 positions matching TRBD1. The CDR3 is 15 residues long. Germline trimming cut 6 bases from V and 11 bases from J; bases unmatched to any gene: 17. The germline V gene has CDR1 SGHVS and CDR2 FNYEAQ. Here the CDR3 reads CASSSITDRDLGAFF. CDR3 in DNA: TGTGCCAGCAGTTCCATCACGGACAGGGACCTTGGGGCTTTCTTT.

This chain joins TRBV5-1 and TRBJ2-4, with a weak D call TRBD1 (6 bases). The CDR3 length is 17 residues. Germline-derived CDR1 and CDR2 are SGHRS and YFSETQ. V lost 5 bases to trimming and J lost 0 bases, with 18 bases between them. The CDR3 loop reads CASRSGHGSVAKNIQYF. DNA for the CDR3: TGCGCCAGCAGATCGGGACATGGAAGTGTAGCCAAAAACATTCAGTACTTC.

The gene calls are TRBV19 and TRBJ1-5, with TRBD1 matching over 10 bases. Trimming removed 1 base from V and 6 bases from J; junction bases left unmatched: 9. There are 17 residues in the CDR3. Germline CDR1 LNHDA, CDR2 SQIVND (reference sequence). CDR3 nucleotides: TGTGCCAGTAGTATAGCCGACTTCGGACAGGGGGGTCAGCCCCAGCATTTT. The encoded protein is CASSIADFGQGGQPQHF. Full variable domain (outside the CDR3, taken from reference TRBV19 and TRBJ1-5): DGGITQSPKYLFRKEGQNVTLSCEQNLNHDAMYWYRQDPGQGLRLIYYSQIVNDFQKGDIAEGYSVSREKKESFPLTVTSAQKNPTAFYLCASSIADFGQGGQPQHFGDGTRLSIL.

The chain joins TRBV10-3 to TRBJ1-3; D is possibly TRBD1 (5 bases). CDR1 is ENHRY, CDR2 SYGVKD, per germline. This CDR3 spans 14 amino acids. V shed 6 bases and J shed 0 bases, with 9 bases lying between them. The CDR3 DNA is TGTGCCATCAGGGACAATTACTCTGGAAACACCATATATTTT. Translation: CAIRDNYSGNTIYF.

The chain joins TRBV7-9 to TRBJ1-4, with TRBD1 as a possible D gene (5 bases). The CDR3 spans 16 residues. The germline V gene has CDR1 SEHNR and CDR2 FQNEAQ (reference sequence). Trimming removed 1 base from V and 0 bases from J, with 9 bases in between. Written as DNA, the CDR3 is TGTGCCAGCAGCTTAGGAGTGACAGCAACTAATGAAAAACTGTTTTTT. Its translation: CASSLGVTATNEKLFF.

V usage is TRBV19 and J usage is TRBJ2-1, with TRBD1 identical over 9 bases. The CDR3 has 15 amino acids. Per germline, CDR1 LNHDA and CDR2 SQIVND (reference sequence). Trimming at V came to 7 bases and at J to 8 bases, leaving 12 bases not matched to a gene. In DNA form, the CDR3 reads TGTGCCAGTACGACCGGGACAGGGTCTTGGTATGAGCAGTTCTTC. This encodes CASTTGTGSWYEQFF.

J is TRBJ1-2 and V is TRBV28, with TRBD1 identical over 7 bases. Germline assignment: CDR1 MDHEN and CDR2 SYDVKM. V shed 6 bases, J shed 2 bases, and the junction held 9 bases outside the gene matches. The CDR3 totals 15 residues. The CDR3, as DNA: TGTGCCAGCAGGGTAGGAGGGGGCGCCAACTATGGCTACACCTTC. Protein product: CASRVGGGANYGYTF.

The chain employs TRBV5-1 and TRBJ2-5; D gene uncertain. The CDR3 contains 15 residues. V was trimmed by 0 bases and J by 4 bases, leaving 13 bases between them. Germline CDR1 reads SGHRS; CDR2 reads YFSETQ. The CDR3 DNA reads TGCGCCAGCAGCTTGGAGTCTAGGTCTTTAGAGACCCAGTACTTC. Translating gives CASSLESRSLETQYF.

The CDR3 reads CASSSDRGLYEQYF. The CDR3 bases are TGTGCCAGCAGCTCCGACAGGGGGCTCTACGAGCAGTACTTC. The genes are TRBV7-8 and TRBJ2-7; TRBD1 agrees at 10 bases. The ends lost 4 bases at V and 3 bases at J; junction bases unmatched: 3. The CDR3 loop spans 14 amino acids. CDR1 and CDR2 from the germline V gene are SGHVS and FQNEAQ.

This chain connects TRBV27 to TRBJ1-2; D may be TRBD1 (6 bases). Between the trimmed V and J ends, which lost 2 bases and 3 bases, there was a span of 10 bases. Germline V gene sequence: CDR1 MNHEY, CDR2 SMNVEV (reference sequence). The CDR3 loop spans 14 amino acids. CDR3 protein: CASSLGRGYYGYTF. CDR3 coding DNA: TGTGCCAGCAGTTTAGGGAGGGGGTACTATGGCTACACCTTC.

The V and J genes are TRBV7-3 and TRBJ2-7; a possible D gene is TRBD2 (6 bases). CDR1 is SGHTA and CDR2 is FQGTGA in the germline V gene. Trimming left V 2 bases short and J 6 bases short, with 8 bases between. This CDR3 comprises 12 residues. The CDR3 sequence is CASSLGGSEQYF. The CDR3 DNA reads TGTGCCAGCAGCTTAGGGGGGAGCGAGCAGTACTTC.

The J gene is TRBJ1-1, the V gene TRBV28; no definite D call. V lost 4 bases and J lost 0, with 12 bases in between. The germline gives CDR1 MDHEN, CDR2 SYDVKM. The CDR3 spans 15 residues. The CDR3 sequence is CASSSHGGVNTEAFF. DNA for the CDR3: TGTGCCAGCAGTTCACACGGCGGAGTGAACACTGAAGCTTTCTTT.

The CDR3 DNA is TGCGCCAGCAGCCCTCAGCAGGCCTACGAGCAGTACTTC. It codes for CASSPQQAYEQYF. The chain has TRBV5-1 and TRBJ2-7; D remains unclear. Germline CDR1 reads SGHRS; CDR2 reads YFSETQ. The CDR3 is made up of 13 amino acids. V was clipped by 4 bases and J by 2 bases, with 10 bases between them.

A single count supports this clone. V gene TRBV11-3 combines with J gene TRBJ1-5; D remains unclear. The germline CDR1 and CDR2 sequences are SGHNT and YENEEA. V lost 0 bases, J lost 6 bases, and 15 bases lay in between. CDR3 length: 16 residues. CDR3 in DNA: TGTGCCAGCAGCTTAGATTTGAGTTATTCGGGTCAGCCCCAGCATTTT. As protein: CASSLDLSYSGQPQHF.